This T cell receptor (beta chain) originates from a study of regulatory T cells in long-lasting Graves disease. Study-wide points: With persistent disease, TRBV28, TRBJ1-2 and TRBJ2-5 were the favored segments.

V lost 7 bases and J lost 4, with 13 bases in between. The V gene's germline CDR1 is SQVTM and CDR2 ANQGSEA. CDR3 length equals 13 residues. This clonotype occurred many times. Its antigen remains unknown. Investigators prepared the TCR beta libraries by applying iRepertoire HTBI primers and Arm-PCR of CDR3 regions. TCRdb re-called the multiplex PCR reads through MiXCR, storing one row per CDR3 protein. Among about 540,000 distinct CDR3 sequences listed, roughly 13% were seen once. Time point in this sample: newly diagnosed GD, antithyroid drugs for less than 3 months. RNA from PBMCs was the source of the TCR library. Staff took around 9.7 milliliters of peripheral blood and put it into EDTA tubes. The same specimen was also included in a second study, on T cells in Graves' hyperthyroidism and ophthalmopathy. That investigation notes: On the basis of clinical symptoms, serum thyroxine and TRAb, thyroid ultrasound and orbital computed tomography, diagnoses were made. The TCR CDR3 was amplified in a first-round RT-PCR using the HTBI primer set.

The chain employs TRBV29-1 and TRBJ2-2; D might be TRBD2 (6 bases). The source was peripheral blood mononuclear cells (PBMCs), collected at new diagnosis, from a patient treated with antithyroid drugs. The sequence derives from a man aged 25 to 40 with Graves disease. CDR3 protein: CSGGGSGTGELFF. The CDR3 region has the DNA TGCAGCGGTGGGGGTAGCGGCACCGGGGAGCTGTTTTTT.